This is a list of T cell receptor beta chains from one sample in a study of cytomegalovirus exposure and HLA in healthy donors. The table came from immunoSEQ multiplex PCR; TCRdb's copy has only in-frame clones and leaves some out. The table lists 150,000 to 250,000 clones, 84% of them singletons, with over 10% in the top ten. Sequenced: PBMCs. The receptors shown here come from a young woman in good health and CMV-seropositive. CDR3s include the opening cysteine and the closing phenylalanine or tryptophan. A D gene is named only where the DNA matches it firmly. Expanded clones are given a class, and other clones once, few, many or no size at all.

V gene	D gene	J gene	clone size	CDR3 DNA	CDR3 protein
TRBV29-1	-	TRBJ2-7	-	TGCAGCGTCCCGGTCCAGGGCGACGAGCAGTACTTC	CSVPVQGDEQYF
TRBV19	TRBD1	TRBJ1-2	-	TGTGCCAGTAGTGCGGGACAGGGTAGGAACTATGGCTACACCTTC	CASSAGQGRNYGYTF
TRBV14	-	TRBJ2-7	-	TGTGCCAGCAGCCTTAACCTGGCAGGGAACGAGCAGTACTTC	CASSLNLAGNEQYF
TRBV7-2	-	TRBJ1-1	-	TGTGCCAGCAGCAACGGACACCCGAACACTGAAGCTTTCTTT	CASSNGHPNTEAFF
TRBV25-1	-	TRBJ2-1	few	TGTGCCAGCAGTGAATTCGGGGGAGATTGGTACAATGAGCAGTTCTTC	CASSEFGGDWYNEQFF
TRBV5-1	-	TRBJ1-1	-	TGCGCCAGCAGCCCGACTACTACGGGGGGCACTGAAGCTTTCTTT	CASSPTTTGGTEAFF
TRBV4-1	-	TRBJ1-3	-	TGCGCCAGCAGCCAAGTTTTATCTGGAAACACCATATATTTT	CASSQVLSGNTIYF
TRBV29-1	TRBD1	TRBJ2-1	-	TGCAGCGTTGAAGGCGGACAGGGGGCGAGCTCCTACAATGAGCAGTTCTTC	CSVEGGQGASSYNEQFF
TRBV4-1	-	TRBJ1-5	once	TGCGCCAGCAGCCAAGTTGCCTTTGGGGGGGAGAATCAGCCCCAGCATTTT	CASSQVAFGGENQPQHF
TRBV27	-	TRBJ2-6	-	TGTGCCAGCAGTTTCTCTAGGGGCTCTGGGGCCAACGTCCTGACTTTC	CASSFSRGSGANVLTF
TRBV28	TRBD1	TRBJ1-2	-	TGTGCCAGCAGGGCGACAGGGGTAGACTATGGCTACACCTTC	CASRATGVDYGYTF
TRBV10-3	TRBD1	TRBJ2-7	-	TGTGCCATCACCGCAGGACAGGGGGGCAACGAGCAGTACTTC	CAITAGQGGNEQYF
TRBV29-1	TRBD1	TRBJ1-1	-	TGCAGCGTAGGACAGGGGGAGAACACTGAAGCTTTCTTT	CSVGQGENTEAFF